This T cell receptor (beta chain) was identified during a study of blood T cells in healthy people across ages. Primed by a sample-barcoded 5' primer and a J-beta primer mix, a second PCR proceeded for about 7 to 11 cycles. One entry per CDR3 protein, called by TCRdb with MiXCR from the 5' RACE reads. The table has under 1,100,000 distinct CDR3 sequences, 25% seen once. The V gene end was trimmed by 5 bases and the J gene end by 4 bases; junction bases not matched to a gene: 13. This CDR3 is built from 17 residues. CDR1 SGHAT and CDR2 FQNNGV come from the germline V gene. The same specimen was also included in a second study, on T cells of mothers and their children.

The chain has TRBV11-2 and TRBJ2-3, with 9 bases fitting TRBD2. Sequencing was carried out using blood. This sequence originates from a girl aged 2 to 9 in good health. In DNA form, the CDR3 reads TGTGCCAGCAGCCTAGCCCCAGCGGGGGGCGTGGCAGATACGCAGTATTTT. Its translation is CASSLAPAGGVADTQYF.